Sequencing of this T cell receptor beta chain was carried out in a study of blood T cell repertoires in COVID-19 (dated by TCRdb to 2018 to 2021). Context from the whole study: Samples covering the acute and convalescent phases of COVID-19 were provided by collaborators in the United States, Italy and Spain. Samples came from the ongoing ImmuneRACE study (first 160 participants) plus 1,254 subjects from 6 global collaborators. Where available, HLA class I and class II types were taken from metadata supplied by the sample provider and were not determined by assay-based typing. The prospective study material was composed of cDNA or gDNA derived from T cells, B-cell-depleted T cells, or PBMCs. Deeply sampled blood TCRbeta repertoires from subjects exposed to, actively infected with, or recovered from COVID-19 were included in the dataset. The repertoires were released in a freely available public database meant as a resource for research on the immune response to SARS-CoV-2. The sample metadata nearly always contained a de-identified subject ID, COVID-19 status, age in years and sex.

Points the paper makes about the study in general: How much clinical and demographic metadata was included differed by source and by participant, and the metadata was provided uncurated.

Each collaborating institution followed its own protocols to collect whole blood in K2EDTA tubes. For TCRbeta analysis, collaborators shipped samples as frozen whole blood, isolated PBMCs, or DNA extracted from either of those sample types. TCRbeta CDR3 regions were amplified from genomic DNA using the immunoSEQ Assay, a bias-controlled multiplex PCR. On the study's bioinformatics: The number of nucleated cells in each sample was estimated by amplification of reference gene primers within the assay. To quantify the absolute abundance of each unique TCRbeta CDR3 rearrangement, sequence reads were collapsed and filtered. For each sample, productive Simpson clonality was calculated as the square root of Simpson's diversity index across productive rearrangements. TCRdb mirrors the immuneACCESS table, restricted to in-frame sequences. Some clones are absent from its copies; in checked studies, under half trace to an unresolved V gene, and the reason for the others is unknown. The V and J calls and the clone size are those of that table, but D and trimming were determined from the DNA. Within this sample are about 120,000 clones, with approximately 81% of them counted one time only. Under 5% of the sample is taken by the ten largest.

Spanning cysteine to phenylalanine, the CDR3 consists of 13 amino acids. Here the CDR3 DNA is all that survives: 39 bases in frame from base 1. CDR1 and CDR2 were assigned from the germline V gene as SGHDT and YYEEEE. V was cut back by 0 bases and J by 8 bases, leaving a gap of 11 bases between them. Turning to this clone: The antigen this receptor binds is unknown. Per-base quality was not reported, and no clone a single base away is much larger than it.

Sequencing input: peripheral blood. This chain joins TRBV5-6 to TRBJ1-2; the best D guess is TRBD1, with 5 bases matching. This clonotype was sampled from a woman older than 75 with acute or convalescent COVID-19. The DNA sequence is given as TGTGCCAGCAGCTTGGGCAGGGAAGAAGGCTACACCTTC. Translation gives CASSLGREEGYTF.